Reported below is one TCR beta chain. Germline CDR1 ENHRY, CDR2 SYGVKD. V was clipped by 4 bases and J by 0 bases, with 6 bases between them. CDR3 length: 14 amino acids. This record belongs to a study of blood T cell repertoires in COVID-19. Study-wide context: COVID-19 samples from acute and convalescent phases originated in the United States, Italy and Spain. PBMCs, B-cell-depleted T cells, or T cells provided the cDNA or gDNA that made up the material.

Per the authors' pipeline: Cell counts per sample came from amplifying reference gene primers. Sequenced by immunoSEQ multiplex PCR; TCRdb stores in-frame clones only, minus some. From that table come the V and J calls and clone size; the DNA was used to work out D and trimming. The sample lists approximately 90,000 clones; roughly 84% were seen once. The chain combines TRBV10-3 with TRBJ2-2; no definite D call. This sequence originates from a woman at least 80 years old with active or convalescent COVID-19. The specimen sequenced was peripheral blood. This CDR3 reads CAISVTTNTGELFF. As DNA, the CDR3 is TGTGCCATCAGTGTAACAACGAACACCGGGGAGCTGTTTTTT.